These 3 T cell receptor beta chains originate from one sample sequenced in a study of control samples from healthy donors and cancer patients. Measured with immunoSEQ multiplex PCR; TCRdb has only the in-frame clones, and not every one. The table has 200,000 to 250,000 clones, about 95% seen once. Material: blood. The source of these receptors is a man aged 50 to 60 in good health.

The chain employs TRBV7-9 and TRBJ2-2; D gene unclear. V was trimmed by 5 bases and J by 4 bases, leaving 11 bases between them. Germline V gene data show CDR1 as SEHNR and CDR2 as FQNEAQ (reference sequence). This CDR3 has 14 residues. This CDR3 reads CASSPTTGTGELFF. The CDR3 nucleotides are TGTGCCAGCAGCCCAACGACCGGCACCGGGGAGCTGTTTTTT. The full variable domain, rest sourced from reference TRBV7-9 and TRBJ2-2, is DTGVSQNPRHKITKRGQNVTFRCDPISEHNRLYWYRQTLGQGPEFLTYFQNEAQLEKSRLLSDRFSAERPKGSFSTLEIQRTEQGDSAMYLCASSPTTGTGELFFGEGSRLTVL.

This chain uses TRBV7-3 with TRBJ1-2, with D perhaps matching TRBD1 (5 bases). Germline CDR1 and CDR2: SGHTA and FQGTGA. Deletions cut 5 bases from V and 1 base from J, with 11 bases between. The CDR3 runs to 14 residues. Here the CDR3 reads CASSAGNNNYGYTF. The CDR3 coding sequence is TGTGCCAGCAGCGCAGGGAACAATAACTATGGCTACACCTTC. Filled out from reference TRBV7-3 and TRBJ1-2, the complete variable domain reads GAGVSQTPSNKVTEKGKYVELRCDPISGHTALYWYRQSLGQGPEFLIYFQGTGAADDSGLPNDRFFAVRPEGSVSTLKIQRTERGDSAVYLCASSAGNNNYGYTFGSGTRLTVV.

The CDR3 DNA follows: TGTGCCAGTAGTGCTGACAGGGCAAACATTCAGTACTTC. Translating it yields CASSADRANIQYF. This chain links TRBV19 with TRBJ2-4, with 7 bases lining up with TRBD1. Germline V gene data show CDR1 as LNHDA and CDR2 as SQIVND (reference sequence). The trim removed 5 bases at V and 6 bases at J, leaving 4 bases unmatched. The CDR3 consists of 13 residues.